This TCR beta chain originates from a study of T-cell reconstitution after alpha-beta-depleted transplantation in children. In regard to this clonotype: The antigen is undetermined.

Study results and limitations: T-cell counts and diversity were attributed mostly to newly produced T cells one year after transplant. Surviving recipient T cells and thymic progenitors accounted for the high day-60 TCRbeta diversity observed in some patients. As was reported, about two months after transplant, alpha-beta T cells came from several hundred expanded graft clones.

Preparation of the TCRbeta library used unique molecular identifiers. TCRdb reprocessed the PCR reads via MiXCR and lists one record per CDR3 protein. The table shows 81,000 or so distinct CDR3 sequences, with roughly 16% occurring only once. V lost 3 bases and J 0 bases, leaving 17 bases between the germline ends. This CDR3 comprises 17 residues. Germline V gene lookup returns CDR1 KGHDR and CDR2 SFDVKD. Sequencing was performed on PBMCs, mostly from graft donor cells, taken 180 days after TCRalphabeta/CD19-depleted stem cell transplant. The chain recombines TRBV24-1 with TRBJ2-7; tentatively, D is TRBD1 (6 bases). The clonotype comes from a male patient aged 2-15 years who had a stem cell transplant for acute lymphoblastic leukemia, so the T cells may come from the graft donor. CDR3 amino acids: CATSDPGETGLSYEQYF. CDR3 DNA: TGTGCCACCAGTGATCCAGGGGAGACAGGCCTCTCCTACGAGCAGTACTTC.